This TCR beta chain was captured in a study of blood T cell repertoires in COVID-19. Across the study: T cells, B-cell-depleted T cells, or PBMCs provided the cDNA or gDNA that served as material.

CDR3 length: 13 residues. The germline V gene has CDR1 SGHRS and CDR2 YFSETQ. V was clipped by 4 bases and J by 4 bases, with 11 bases between them. The protocol was immunoSEQ multiplex PCR, while the TCRdb copy is restricted to in-frame clones and leaves out a portion. The top ten clones hold more than 25% of a sample with about 15,000 clones, about 88% of them seen once. The genes are TRBV5-1 and TRBJ1-1; tentative D call: TRBD1 (6 bases). The sample was peripheral blood. The TCR comes from a woman older than 75 with COVID-19, enrolled during active disease. The DNA for the CDR3 is TGCGCCAGCAGCCTCGGACAGATCACTGAAGCTTTCTTT. This gives the protein CASSLGQITEAFF. Full variable domain (rest looked up from reference TRBV5-1 and TRBJ1-1): KAGVTQTPRYLIKTRGQQVTLSCSPISGHRSVSWYQQTPGQGLQFLFEYFSETQRNKGNFPGRFSGRQFSNSRSEMNVSTLELGDSALYLCASSLGQITEAFFGQGTRLTVV.